This T cell receptor beta chain was recovered during a study of T cell changes during pregnancy in multiple sclerosis. Clones were read by immunoSEQ multiplex PCR, and TCRdb kept only the in-frame ones, dropping some. The repertoire holds roughly 87,000 clones, with 90% to 95% as singletons. Germline V lookup: CDR1 SGHRS, CDR2 YFSETQ. V was trimmed by 4 bases and J by 2 bases, leaving 16 bases between them. The CDR3 runs to 16 residues. The receptor's source is a female donor in good health, enrolled as a control in a pregnancy study. This chain joins TRBV5-1 and TRBJ1-3, with D maybe TRBD1 (5 bases). Source: peripheral blood, taken in the third trimester of pregnancy. CDR3 sequence (DNA): TGCGCCAGCAGCGATACAGGACCGGTTGCTGGAAACACCATATATTTT. Protein sequence: CASSDTGPVAGNTIYF. The complete variable domain, with remaining parts taken from reference TRBV5-1 and TRBJ1-3, reads KAGVTQTPRYLIKTRGQQVTLSCSPISGHRSVSWYQQTPGQGLQFLFEYFSETQRNKGNFPGRFSGRQFSNSRSEMNVSTLELGDSALYLCASSDTGPVAGNTIYFGEGSWLTVV.